This is a list of T cell receptor beta chains from one sample in a study of T cell repertoires in cytomegalovirus infection. TCRdb reprocessed the reads via MiXCR and lists one record per CDR3 protein. The top ten clones hold 20% to 30% of a sample with nearly 550,000 distinct CDR3 sequences, about 15% of them seen once. The sequencing input was CD8+ T cells from PBMCs. Receptors originate from a human donor in good health (CMV status not recorded). Some clones in this sample may be carry-over from other donors' samples. CDR3s include the opening cysteine and the closing phenylalanine or tryptophan. Each record gives: clone size, J gene, D gene, V gene, CDR3 protein, CDR3 DNA. A D gene is named only where the DNA matches it firmly. A row's size may be missing; if present it is once, few, many or a size class.

clone size: -
J gene: TRBJ1-2
D gene: -
V gene: TRBV13
CDR3 protein: CASSLFAGRNYGYTF
CDR3 DNA: TGTGCCAGCAGCTTATTTGCAGGGCGGAACTATGGCTACACCTTC

clone size: few
J gene: TRBJ2-4
D gene: -
V gene: TRBV27
CDR3 protein: CASSPRGSLAKNIQYF
CDR3 DNA: TGTGCCAGCAGTCCCCGCGGCAGTTTAGCCAAAAACATTCAGTACTTC

clone size: few
J gene: TRBJ1-5
D gene: TRBD1
V gene: TRBV19
CDR3 protein: CASSSRGPHGNQPQHF
CDR3 DNA: TGTGCCAGTAGTTCCAGGGGGCCACACGGGAATCAGCCCCAGCATTTT

clone size: -
J gene: TRBJ2-1
D gene: TRBD2
V gene: TRBV29-1
CDR3 protein: CSVGERGHNEQFF
CDR3 DNA: TGCAGCGTTGGGGAGCGGGGGCACAATGAGCAGTTCTTC

clone size: -
J gene: TRBJ1-5
D gene: -
V gene: TRBV27
CDR3 protein: CASTPIPGSNQPQHF
CDR3 DNA: TGTGCCAGCACACCGATTCCTGGCAGCAATCAGCCCCAGCATTTT

clone size: -
J gene: TRBJ1-2
D gene: -
V gene: TRBV5-6
CDR3 protein: CASSLHPQEKLVNGYTF
CDR3 DNA: TGTGCCAGCAGCTTGCATCCCCAGGAGAAATTGGTGAATGGCTACACCTTC

clone size: many
J gene: TRBJ1-3
D gene: TRBD1
V gene: TRBV7-8
CDR3 protein: CASSPEHRGKPVLTYF
CDR3 DNA: TGTGCCAGCAGCCCCGAACACAGGGGGAAACCCGTTCTGACTTATTTT

clone size: many
J gene: TRBJ2-2
D gene: TRBD2
V gene: TRBV11-2
CDR3 protein: CASSPDTGGGALSTGELFF
CDR3 DNA: TGTGCCAGCAGCCCAGATACGGGCGGGGGGGCCTTAAGCACCGGGGAGCTGTTTTTT

clone size: -
J gene: TRBJ2-7
D gene: TRBD1
V gene: TRBV20-1
CDR3 protein: CSARETGTAYYEQYF
CDR3 DNA: TGCAGTGCTCGGGAAACCGGGACAGCTTACTACGAGCAGTACTTC

clone size: few
J gene: TRBJ1-5
D gene: TRBD1
V gene: TRBV12-3/TRBV12-4
CDR3 protein: CASSLDVTGGDQPQHF
CDR3 DNA: TGTGCCAGCAGTTTAGATGTCACAGGGGGAGATCAGCCCCAGCATTTT

clone size: few
J gene: TRBJ2-2
D gene: TRBD1
V gene: TRBV12-3/TRBV12-4
CDR3 protein: CASSPGQTSTGELFF
CDR3 DNA: TGTGCCAGCAGCCCGGGACAGACGAGTACCGGGGAGCTGTTTTTT

clone size: -
J gene: TRBJ2-2
D gene: -
V gene: TRBV5-6
CDR3 protein: CASSLAWQGHGELFF
CDR3 DNA: TGTGCCAGCAGCTTGGCATGGCAGGGGCACGGGGAGCTGTTTTTT

clone size: -
J gene: TRBJ2-1
D gene: TRBD2
V gene: TRBV3-1
CDR3 protein: CASSQDAAGGPYNEQFF
CDR3 DNA: TGTGCCAGCAGCCAAGATGCAGCGGGGGGCCCCTACAATGAGCAGTTCTTC

clone size: many
J gene: TRBJ1-4
D gene: -
V gene: TRBV7-9
CDR3 protein: CASSLDTNEKLFF
CDR3 DNA: TGTGCCAGCAGCCTGGACACTAATGAAAAACTGTTTTTT

clone size: few
J gene: TRBJ1-3
D gene: -
V gene: TRBV9
CDR3 protein: CASSVRTGLSGNTIYF
CDR3 DNA: TGTGCCAGCAGCGTACGAACGGGACTCTCTGGAAACACCATATATTTT

clone size: -
J gene: TRBJ2-7
D gene: -
V gene: TRBV20-1
CDR3 protein: CSARGVIHVREQYF
CDR3 DNA: TGCAGTGCTAGAGGAGTTATTCATGTACGCGAGCAGTACTTC

clone size: -
J gene: TRBJ2-3
D gene: TRBD2
V gene: TRBV27
CDR3 protein: CASSFASGSTDTQYF
CDR3 DNA: TGTGCCAGCAGTTTTGCTAGCGGTAGCACAGATACGCAGTATTTT

clone size: many
J gene: TRBJ2-1
D gene: TRBD2
V gene: TRBV7-9
CDR3 protein: CASSLTSGTNYNEQFF
CDR3 DNA: TGTGCCAGCAGCTTGACCAGCGGGACCAACTACAATGAGCAGTTCTTC

clone size: many
J gene: TRBJ2-5
D gene: -
V gene: TRBV27
CDR3 protein: CASSLQGYQETQYF
CDR3 DNA: TGTGCCAGCAGTTTACAGGGCTACCAAGAGACCCAGTACTTC

clone size: -
J gene: TRBJ1-2
D gene: -
V gene: TRBV5-1
CDR3 protein: CASSLGTPDGYGYTF
CDR3 DNA: TGCGCCAGCAGCTTGGGGACCCCCGACGGCTATGGCTACACCTTC

clone size: many
J gene: TRBJ2-7
D gene: -
V gene: TRBV6-5
CDR3 protein: CASSEQGTPSSYEQYF
CDR3 DNA: TGTGCCAGCAGCGAGCAAGGGACACCGAGCTCCTACGAGCAGTACTTC

clone size: few
J gene: TRBJ2-2
D gene: TRBD2
V gene: TRBV13
CDR3 protein: CASRESGSSTGELFF
CDR3 DNA: TGTGCCAGCAGAGAAAGCGGGAGCAGCACCGGGGAGCTGTTTTTT

clone size: -
J gene: TRBJ2-1
D gene: TRBD2
V gene: TRBV27
CDR3 protein: CASSFLAGGRDEQFF
CDR3 DNA: TGTGCCAGCAGTTTCTTAGCGGGAGGTAGGGATGAGCAGTTCTTC

clone size: many
J gene: TRBJ1-1
D gene: -
V gene: TRBV7-9
CDR3 protein: CASSPPGGTPKGDEAFF
CDR3 DNA: TGTGCCAGCAGCCCCCCCGGAGGAACACCGAAAGGGGATGAAGCTTTCTTT

clone size: -
J gene: TRBJ1-6
D gene: -
V gene: TRBV2
CDR3 protein: CASSASLDSLNSPLHF
CDR3 DNA: TGTGCCAGCAGTGCTTCTCTTGACAGTCTGAATTCACCCCTCCACTTT

clone size: many
J gene: TRBJ1-1
D gene: -
V gene: TRBV7-2
CDR3 protein: CASRPRGVNTEAFF
CDR3 DNA: TGTGCCAGCAGGCCGCGCGGGGTTAACACTGAAGCTTTCTTT

clone size: many
J gene: TRBJ2-7
D gene: -
V gene: TRBV12-3/TRBV12-4
CDR3 protein: CASSFSGGTYEQYF
CDR3 DNA: TGTGCCAGCAGTTTCAGTGGGGGTACCTACGAGCAGTACTTC

clone size: -
J gene: TRBJ1-1
D gene: TRBD1
V gene: TRBV5-1
CDR3 protein: CASSPGQGSFF
CDR3 DNA: TGCGCCAGCAGCCCCGGACAGGGTTCTTTCTTT

clone size: many
J gene: TRBJ2-1
D gene: TRBD1
V gene: TRBV10-3
CDR3 protein: CAISESTETGATNEQFF
CDR3 DNA: TGTGCCATCAGTGAGTCCACGGAGACAGGGGCGACAAATGAGCAGTTCTTC

clone size: many
J gene: TRBJ2-7
D gene: TRBD2
V gene: TRBV28
CDR3 protein: CASSPGLAQAQYF
CDR3 DNA: TGTGCCAGCAGTCCAGGACTAGCGCAGGCACAGTACTTC

clone size: many
J gene: TRBJ2-1
D gene: -
V gene: TRBV10-3
CDR3 protein: CAISESTLRDNEQFF
CDR3 DNA: TGTGCCATCAGTGAGTCTACGCTCCGTGATAATGAGCAGTTCTTC

clone size: many
J gene: TRBJ2-1
D gene: -
V gene: TRBV15
CDR3 protein: CATSRPLRNEQFF
CDR3 DNA: TGTGCCACCAGCAGGCCACTCAGGAATGAGCAGTTCTTC

clone size: few
J gene: TRBJ2-7
D gene: TRBD2
V gene: TRBV4-2
CDR3 protein: CASSQAASGYSYEQYF
CDR3 DNA: TGTGCCAGCAGCCAAGCGGCTAGCGGGTATTCCTACGAGCAGTACTTC

clone size: -
J gene: TRBJ1-4
D gene: TRBD1
V gene: TRBV20-1
CDR3 protein: CSARFRDRPNPSTNEKLFF
CDR3 DNA: TGCAGTGCTAGGTTCCGGGACAGGCCGAATCCCTCAACTAATGAAAAACTGTTTTTT

clone size: many
J gene: TRBJ1-1
D gene: TRBD1
V gene: TRBV27
CDR3 protein: CASSSWTGSNTEAFF
CDR3 DNA: TGTGCCAGCAGTTCCTGGACAGGATCGAACACTGAAGCTTTCTTT

clone size: -
J gene: TRBJ2-1
D gene: TRBD1
V gene: TRBV4-1
CDR3 protein: CASSQLGGLPSSYNEQFF
CDR3 DNA: TGCGCCAGCAGCCAATTAGGGGGCCTACCGAGCTCCTACAATGAGCAGTTCTTC

clone size: many
J gene: TRBJ1-3
D gene: -
V gene: TRBV12-5
CDR3 protein: CASGLYGSGNTIYF
CDR3 DNA: TGTGCTAGTGGTTTGTACGGTTCTGGAAACACCATATATTTT

clone size: many
J gene: TRBJ2-2
D gene: -
V gene: TRBV7-9
CDR3 protein: CASSVVGKTTGELFF
CDR3 DNA: TGTGCCAGCAGCGTCGTAGGGAAAACCACCGGGGAGCTGTTTTTT

clone size: -
J gene: TRBJ2-7
D gene: TRBD1
V gene: TRBV27
CDR3 protein: CASSLGGTGTYEQYF
CDR3 DNA: TGTGCCAGCAGTTTAGGGGGGACAGGAACCTACGAGCAGTACTTC

clone size: -
J gene: TRBJ2-2
D gene: -
V gene: TRBV5-1
CDR3 protein: CASSWGQDTGELFF
CDR3 DNA: TGCGCCAGCAGCTGGGGGCAGGACACCGGGGAGCTGTTTTTT

clone size: -
J gene: TRBJ1-2
D gene: TRBD1
V gene: TRBV7-6
CDR3 protein: CASSLGTGGYEDGYTF
CDR3 DNA: TGTGCCAGCAGCTTAGGGACAGGGGGCTATGAAGATGGCTACACCTTC

clone size: many
J gene: TRBJ2-1
D gene: TRBD2
V gene: TRBV5-1
CDR3 protein: CASSITSGGARLYNEQFF
CDR3 DNA: TGCGCCAGCAGCATCACTAGCGGGGGGGCCCGTCTCTACAATGAGCAGTTCTTC

clone size: many
J gene: TRBJ1-1
D gene: -
V gene: TRBV7-6
CDR3 protein: CASSLEMGGYTEAFF
CDR3 DNA: TGTGCCAGCAGCTTAGAAATGGGTGGGTACACTGAAGCTTTCTTT

clone size: -
J gene: TRBJ2-1
D gene: TRBD2
V gene: TRBV7-9
CDR3 protein: CASSFPNRGRADEQFF
CDR3 DNA: TGTGCCAGCAGCTTCCCCAATCGCGGGAGGGCCGATGAGCAGTTCTTC

clone size: many
J gene: TRBJ1-1
D gene: -
V gene: TRBV19
CDR3 protein: CASSIGYTEAFF
CDR3 DNA: TGTGCCAGTAGTATTGGTTACACTGAAGCTTTCTTT

clone size: -
J gene: TRBJ2-7
D gene: -
V gene: TRBV7-9
CDR3 protein: CASSLAGGDFEQYF
CDR3 DNA: TGTGCCAGCAGCTTAGCAGGAGGGGACTTCGAGCAGTACTTC

clone size: -
J gene: TRBJ1-4
D gene: -
V gene: TRBV4-2
CDR3 protein: CASSLARGRDEKLFF
CDR3 DNA: TGTGCCAGCAGCCTAGCCCGCGGCAGGGATGAAAAACTGTTTTTT

clone size: -
J gene: TRBJ2-2
D gene: -
V gene: TRBV29-1
CDR3 protein: CSVQGNTGELFF
CDR3 DNA: TGCAGCGTTCAGGGGAACACCGGGGAGCTGTTTTTT